Each of the 20 T cell receptor beta chains below was sequenced from the same sample in a study of blood T cell repertoires in COVID-19. Some clones are missing from TCRdb's copy, which holds only in-frame ones; the method was immunoSEQ multiplex PCR. The sample shows more than 65,000 clones, around 84% of them seen only once. The sample taken for sequencing was peripheral blood. These receptors came from a woman between 45 and 65 years old with acute or convalescent COVID-19.

The table lists this clone with a few counts. This sequence joins TRBV5-1 and TRBJ1-3; 10 bases map to TRBD1. CDR3 length: 16 amino acids. Germline trimming cut 4 bases from V and 0 bases from J; bases unmatched to any gene: 4. CDR1 is SGHRS and CDR2 is YFSETQ in the germline V gene. CDR3 amino acids: CASSDRTGGSGNTIYF. In DNA form, the CDR3 reads TGCGCCAGCAGCGACCGGACAGGGGGCTCTGGAAACACCATATATTTT.

The rearrangement uses TRBV11-2 and TRBJ1-1; TRBD1 matches at 7 bases. The V gene end was trimmed by 5 bases and the J gene end by 3 bases; junction bases not matched to a gene: 6. The CDR3 consists of 14 residues. CDR1 and CDR2 (germline): SGHAT, FQNNGV. CDR3: CASSPDRVYTEAFF. For the CDR3, the DNA is TGTGCCAGCAGCCCCGACAGGGTTTACACTGAAGCTTTCTTT. The entire variable domain, with the rest obtained from reference TRBV11-2 and TRBJ1-1, is as follows: EAGVAQSPRYKIIEKRQSVAFWCNPISGHATLYWYQQILGQGPKLLIQFQNNGVVDDSQLPKDRFSAERLKGVDSTLKIQPAKLEDSAVYLCASSPDRVYTEAFFGQGTRLTVV.

The chain uses TRBV29-1 and TRBJ1-1, with 8 nucleotides matching TRBD1. The CDR3 is 13 residues long. CDR1 and CDR2 (germline): SQVTM, ANQGSEA. J was trimmed by 5 bases and V by 6 bases; bases with no gene match: 8. Written as DNA, the CDR3 is TGCAGCGTCCGGACAGGGCGCGGGACTGAAGCTTTCTTT. Amino acid sequence: CSVRTGRGTEAFF.

The V gene is TRBV7-2, the J gene TRBJ2-7; 10 nucleotides agree with TRBD2. This CDR3 has 15 residues. CDR1 and CDR2 (germline): SGHTA, FQGNSA. The V and J ends lost 5 bases and 2 bases, in that order; junction bases with no gene match: 6. The CDR3 loop is CASSPSGGLTYEQYF. As DNA, the CDR3 is TGTGCCAGCAGCCCTAGCGGGGGCCTAACCTACGAGCAGTACTTC. The whole variable domain, filled in from reference TRBV7-2 and TRBJ2-7, reads GAGVSQSPSNKVTEKGKDVELRCDPISGHTALYWYRQSLGQGLEFLIYFQGNSAPDKSGLPSDRFSAERTGGSVSTLTIQRTQQEDSAVYLCASSPSGGLTYEQYFGPGTRLTVT.

The V gene is TRBV7-2, the J gene TRBJ1-2; D is perhaps TRBD1 (5 bases). Germline loops: CDR1 SGHTA, CDR2 FQGNSA. This CDR3 has 15 amino acids. Trimming shortened V by 2 bases and J by 2 bases, and 12 bases separated the two germline ends. DNA of the CDR3: TGTGCCAGCAGCTTAACGCTCGGGGGGAACTATGGCTACACCTTC. Translated: CASSLTLGGNYGYTF.

The chain joins TRBV29-1 to TRBJ2-5, with TRBD1 matching over 10 bases. Germline lookup yields CDR1 SQVTM and CDR2 ANQGSEA. The length of the CDR3 is 13 residues. Losses at the gene ends were 5 bases for V and 1 base for J; bases not matched to a gene: 1. This CDR3 is CSVWDRGQETQYF. CDR3 DNA sequence: TGCAGCGTTTGGGACAGGGGCCAAGAGACCCAGTACTTC.

The CDR3 DNA reads as TGTGCCAGCAGCTCACTACGGAACAGGGGGGCCAATGAGCAGTTCTTC. Its protein is CASSSLRNRGANEQFF. The genes are TRBV11-2 and TRBJ2-1; 8 bases are a match to TRBD1. After removal of 4 bases from V and 6 bases from J, the junction contained 11 bases not matched to a gene. CDR1 and CDR2 from the germline V gene are SGHAT and FQNNGV. The CDR3 runs 16 residues. Complete variable domain (other parts from reference TRBV11-2 and TRBJ2-1): EAGVAQSPRYKIIEKRQSVAFWCNPISGHATLYWYQQILGQGPKLLIQFQNNGVVDDSQLPKDRFSAERLKGVDSTLKIQPAKLEDSAVYLCASSSLRNRGANEQFFGPGTRLTVL.

The rearrangement joins TRBV5-1 to TRBJ2-3, with D perhaps TRBD2 (6 bases). Germline assignment: CDR1 SGHRS and CDR2 YFSETQ. CDR3 size: 17 residues. V lost 3 bases and J lost 2, with 19 bases in between. The CDR3 coding sequence is TGCGCCAGCAGCTGGTCGGTTCGTGGGGGGAACACAGATACGCAGTATTTT. It translates to CASSWSVRGGNTDTQYF.

The chain joins TRBV29-1 to TRBJ1-2; D remains ambiguous. V lost 3 bases, J lost 8 bases, and 13 bases lay in between. The CDR3 is 12 amino acids. CDR1 and CDR2 from the germline V gene are SQVTM and ANQGSEA. CDR3 coding DNA: TGCAGCGTTGAGTCCCTGATACGGGGCTACACCTTC. Protein product: CSVESLIRGYTF. The whole variable domain, remainder taken from reference TRBV29-1 and TRBJ1-2, is SAVISQKPSRDICQRGTSLTIQCQVDSQVTMMFWYRQQPGQSLTLIATANQGSEATYESGFVIDKFPISRPNLTFSTLTVSNMSPEDSSIYLCSVESLIRGYTFGSGTRLTVV.

The chain's CDR3 is CASSFTGLASNEQFF. In nucleotides, the CDR3 is TGTGCCAGCAGCTTTACGGGACTAGCGTCCAATGAGCAGTTCTTC. V gene TRBV6-5 combines with J gene TRBJ2-1; TRBD2 aligns across 10 bases. CDR3 length: 15 amino acids. The V gene's germline CDR1 is MNHEY and CDR2 SVGAGI. V was pared by 6 bases and J by 6 bases, with 8 bases of the junction left unmatched.

The J gene is TRBJ1-5, the V gene TRBV7-2; tentatively, D is TRBD1 (5 bases). This CDR3 is built from 16 residues. Germline V gene sequence: CDR1 SGHTA, CDR2 FQGNSA. V lost 5 bases and J lost 2, with 16 bases in between. The CDR3 loop is CASSPLPQGGNQPQHF. The DNA of the CDR3 is TGTGCCAGCAGCCCCCTCCCCCAAGGGGGCAATCAGCCCCAGCATTTT.

CDR3 loop: CAISVLGGTDTQYF. The CDR3 DNA reads as TGTGCCATCAGTGTACTAGGAGGCACAGATACGCAGTATTTT. The chain uses TRBV10-3 and TRBJ2-3; D may be TRBD2 (5 bases). CDR3 size: 14 residues. The germline gives CDR1 ENHRY, CDR2 SYGVKD. V gave up 4 bases and J gave up 1 base, with 9 bases separating them.

The chain employs TRBV19 and TRBJ2-5; D not resolved. CDR1 and CDR2 from the germline V gene are LNHDA and SQIVND (reference sequence). V lost 3 bases and J 1 base, leaving 15 bases between the germline ends. This CDR3 is 16 amino acids long. For the CDR3, the DNA is TGTGCCAGTAGTATCACCCGGTGGGCAGGCCAAGAGACCCAGTACTTC. It yields the protein CASSITRWAGQETQYF.

The chain combines TRBV16 with TRBJ1-2, with TRBD1 matching over 8 bases. V lost 0 bases, J lost 6 bases, and 6 bases stayed unmatched. Per the germline V gene, CDR1 is KGHSY and CDR2 is FQNENV. CDR3 size: 15 residues. The CDR3, as DNA: TGTGCCAGCAGCCAATCTGTCCAGGGGGCAGATGGCTACACCTTC. Its translation: CASSQSVQGADGYTF.

The chain employs TRBV9 and TRBJ2-7; 8 bases agree with TRBD2. The CDR3 runs to 15 residues. CDR1 and CDR2 (germline): SGDLS, YYNGEE. With 4 bases clipped from V and 5 bases from J, the junction kept 11 bases outside the gene matches. CDR3 coding DNA: TGTGCCAGCAGCAGACAGCTCGGGACTAGGAACGAGCAGTACTTC. Its translation is CASSRQLGTRNEQYF.

In its sample, this clone was seen once. This chain joins TRBV5-1 and TRBJ1-1; D is ambiguous. CDR1 and CDR2 (germline): SGHRS, YFSETQ. V lost 1 base and J 4 bases, leaving 17 bases between the germline ends. The CDR3 spans 16 residues. In nucleotides, the CDR3 is TGCGCCAGCAGCTTGTCGGTTCCCGGGGTCGGCACTGAAGCTTTCTTT. It translates to CASSLSVPGVGTEAFF.

The V call is TRBV7-2, the J call TRBJ2-1, with D perhaps matching TRBD1 (5 bases). This CDR3 is 15 amino acids long. V was shortened by 4 bases and J by 0 bases, with 10 bases between the two germline ends. In germline, CDR1 is SGHTA, CDR2 FQGNSA. The CDR3 DNA reads as TGTGCCAGCAGCTCAGGGTCCAGCTCCTACAATGAGCAGTTCTTC. Translated, it gives CASSSGSSSYNEQFF.

The rearrangement joins TRBV5-1 to TRBJ2-1; TRBD2 matches at 10 bases. The CDR3 is made up of 16 amino acids. The germline gives CDR1 SGHRS, CDR2 YFSETQ. V lost 0 bases and J lost 8; bases outside the gene matches: 8. CDR3 nucleotide sequence: TGCGCCAGCAGCTTGGCCGGAGCGGGAGGGCCCTATGAGCAGTTCTTC. This gives the protein CASSLAGAGGPYEQFF.

This clone appeared a few times. V and J are TRBV18 and TRBJ1-5; 11 bases line up with TRBD1. The germline V gene encodes CDR1 KGHSH and CDR2 LQKENI. The CDR3 loop spans 14 amino acids. J was trimmed by 6 bases and V by 5 bases; bases with no gene match: 3. CDR3 nucleotide sequence: TGTGCCAGCTCAAGGACAGGGGGCGTTCAGCCCCAGCATTTT. As protein: CASSRTGGVQPQHF. Using reference TRBV18 and TRBJ1-5 for the parts outside the CDR3, the full variable domain is NAGVMQNPRHLVRRRGQEARLRCSPMKGHSHVYWYRQLPEEGLKFMVYLQKENIIDESGMPKERFSAEFPKEGPSILRIQQVVRGDSAAYFCASSRTGGVQPQHFGDGTRLSIL.

The chain couples TRBV18 to TRBJ1-1, with D possibly matching TRBD1 (5 bases). This CDR3 spans 17 amino acids. Deletions cut 3 bases from V and 1 base from J, with 18 bases between. Germline V gives CDR1 KGHSH, CDR2 LQKENI. The CDR3 protein is CASSPSRVEGSNTEAFF. The CDR3 DNA follows: TGTGCCAGCTCACCCTCTCGGGTGGAGGGGTCGAACACTGAAGCTTTCTTT. Combining the CDR3 with reference TRBV18 and TRBJ1-1 gives the whole variable domain NAGVMQNPRHLVRRRGQEARLRCSPMKGHSHVYWYRQLPEEGLKFMVYLQKENIIDESGMPKERFSAEFPKEGPSILRIQQVVRGDSAAYFCASSPSRVEGSNTEAFFGQGTRLTVV.